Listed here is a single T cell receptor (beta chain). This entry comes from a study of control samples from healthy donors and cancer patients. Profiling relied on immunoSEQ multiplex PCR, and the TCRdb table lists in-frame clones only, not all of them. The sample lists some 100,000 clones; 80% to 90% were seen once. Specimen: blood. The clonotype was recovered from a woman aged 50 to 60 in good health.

The DNA of the CDR3 is TGTGCCACCAGCAGAGAACAGGGCGCTGGGGCCAACGTCCTGACTTTC. Amino acids: CATSREQGAGANVLTF. The gene calls are TRBV15 and TRBJ2-6; possibly TRBD1 for D (6 bases). Germline values: CDR1 LNHNV, CDR2 YYDKDF (reference sequence). The CDR3 has 16 amino acids. Trimming left V 0 bases short and J 2 bases short, with 8 bases between.